Listed below are T cell receptor beta chains from one sample, sequenced in a study of T cell responses to AZD1222 COVID-19 vaccine. Clones were sequenced by immunoSEQ multiplex PCR, and TCRdb holds only the in-frame ones, with some missing. The sample has about 140,000 clones; 92% are singletons. Sequences were derived from peripheral blood, sampled 28 days after the second AZD1222 dose. The receptors originated from an adult who received the AZD1222 COVID-19 vaccine. Each CDR3 is given with its conserved first and last residue. A D gene is named only where the DNA matches it firmly. Size is stated for part of the rows, as once, few or many counts, or as a class when the clone is expanded.

abundance	len	v_gene	j_gene	d_gene	CDR3nt	CDR3aa
NA	14	TRBV5-1	TRBJ1-4	TRBD1	TGCGCCAGCAGCCCGGACAGGGGAGGTGAAAAACTGTTTTTT	CASSPDRGGEKLFF
once	17	TRBV27	TRBJ2-6	TRBD1	TGTGCCAGCAGTTGGTCAGGGGGACAAACTGGGGCCAACGTCCTGACTTTC	CASSWSGGQTGANVLTF
few	15	TRBV7-9	TRBJ2-1	TRBD2	TGTGCCAGCAGCTTACGGTCTAGCGGGATCAATGAGCAGTTCTTC	CASSLRSSGINEQFF
NA	12	TRBV6-2/TRBV6-3	TRBJ2-1	NA	TGTGCCAGCAGCCAAACTAGCATAGAGCAGTTCTTC	CASSQTSIEQFF
NA	14	TRBV7-6	TRBJ2-5	TRBD2	TGTGCCAGCAGCTTTAGCGGGAGTATCGAGACCCAGTACTTC	CASSFSGSIETQYF
NA	14	TRBV2	TRBJ1-2	TRBD1	TGTGCCAGCAGCGCAAGACAGGGGGCTCGTGGCTACACCTTC	CASSARQGARGYTF
NA	15	TRBV18	TRBJ1-5	TRBD1	TGTGCCAGCTCACCTGGACAGGGCCGAAATCAGCCCCAGCATTTT	CASSPGQGRNQPQHF
NA	16	TRBV6-5	TRBJ1-2	NA	TGTGCCAGCAGTTCCCCTCAGGGGCCAAAGAACTATGGCTACACCTTC	CASSSPQGPKNYGYTF
NA	14	TRBV6-5	TRBJ1-1	NA	TGTGCCAGCAGCCACGGGACACTCTTTACTGAAGCTTTCTTT	CASSHGTLFTEAFF
NA	16	TRBV3-1/TRBV3-2	TRBJ2-6	NA	TGTGCCAGCAGCCTCAATGGGGGAACTGGGGCCAACGTCCTGACTTTC	CASSLNGGTGANVLTF
NA	14	TRBV3-1/TRBV3-2	TRBJ2-2	NA	TGTGCCAGCAGCCACCCCGGCGGCCCCGGGGAGCTGTTTTTT	CASSHPGGPGELFF
NA	14	TRBV29-1	TRBJ1-2	NA	TGCAGCGTGGACAGTTTGGAGGGGGAGAATGGCTACACCTTC	CSVDSLEGENGYTF
NA	13	TRBV18	TRBJ2-7	NA	TGTGCCAGCTCACAGTCGAGGTCTTACGAGCAGTACTTC	CASSQSRSYEQYF
NA	11	TRBV19	TRBJ1-1	NA	TGTGCCAGTAAGAAGAACACTGAAGCTTTCTTT	CASKKNTEAFF
few	17	TRBV5-1	TRBJ2-3	TRBD2	TGCGCCAGCAGCGGATTGGGACTAGCGGGATCCACAGATACGCAGTATTTT	CASSGLGLAGSTDTQYF
NA	15	TRBV6-2/TRBV6-3	TRBJ1-1	TRBD1	TGTGCCAGCAGTGCTTACAGGGGAACTGGGTCTGAAGCTTTCTTT	CASSAYRGTGSEAFF
NA	12	TRBV6-5	TRBJ1-5	NA	TGTGCCACCCACGACAGGAATCAGCCCCAGCATTTT	CATHDRNQPQHF
NA	15	TRBV6-5	TRBJ2-1	NA	TGTGCCAGCAGTTATGGGTTGGCTAGCAGCAATGAGCAGTTCTTC	CASSYGLASSNEQFF
NA	16	TRBV29-1	TRBJ2-6	NA	TGCAGCGTTGAAGTAGAACAACACTCTGGGGCCAACGTCCTGACTTTC	CSVEVEQHSGANVLTF
NA	15	TRBV3-1/TRBV3-2	TRBJ1-2	NA	TGTGCCAGCAGCCAAGATTCTGACAGCACCTATGGCTACACCTTC	CASSQDSDSTYGYTF
NA	17	TRBV18	TRBJ2-6	TRBD1	TGTGCCAGCTCACCCACCGGGACAGGGGCTGGGGCCAACGTCCTGACTTTC	CASSPTGTGAGANVLTF
NA	14	TRBV27	TRBJ1-5	TRBD1	TGTGCCAGCAGCCAGACAGGGTACAATCAGCCCCAGCATTTT	CASSQTGYNQPQHF
NA	15	TRBV10-2	TRBJ1-1	TRBD1	TGCGCCAGCAGTGGGCCCCACAGGGGGAACACTGAAGCTTTCTTT	CASSGPHRGNTEAFF
NA	14	TRBV7-2	TRBJ1-2	NA	TGTGCCAGCAGCTTGTTTCAGACTAACTATGGCTACACCTTC	CASSLFQTNYGYTF
NA	14	TRBV19	TRBJ1-5	NA	TGTGCCAGTAGTACCGGGGGGGGCAATCAGCCCCAGCATTTT	CASSTGGGNQPQHF
NA	13	TRBV6-4	TRBJ2-1	NA	TGTGCCAGCAGTCTGTCAGGGGACAATGAGCAGTTCTTC	CASSLSGDNEQFF
NA	16	TRBV7-2	TRBJ1-6	TRBD1	TGTGCCAGCAGCTTAGCGGGACAGGGTAATAATTCACCCCTCCACTTT	CASSLAGQGNNSPLHF
NA	14	TRBV6-2/TRBV6-3	TRBJ1-2	NA	TGTGCCAGCAGTTATGGGGCCATTAACTATGGCTACACCTTC	CASSYGAINYGYTF
NA	15	TRBV5-4	TRBJ1-1	NA	TGTGCCAGCAGCCTCCGCGCGGGGCAGAGCACTGAAGCTTTCTTT	CASSLRAGQSTEAFF
NA	14	TRBV6-5	TRBJ2-7	TRBD2	TGTGCCAGCAGTCGGACTAGCGGGACTTACGAGCAGTACTTC	CASSRTSGTYEQYF
NA	15	TRBV7-6	TRBJ1-1	NA	TGTGCCAGCAGCTTAGGGGGACACCTCGACGGGGAAGCTTTCTTT	CASSLGGHLDGEAFF
NA	15	TRBV2	TRBJ1-5	TRBD1	TGTGCCAGCAGTGAAGTGACAGGGGTTGGGCAGCCCCAGCATTTT	CASSEVTGVGQPQHF
NA	15	TRBV10-3	TRBJ2-7	TRBD2	TGTGCCATCAGGGGGACTAGCGGGAGAGGGGGCGAGCAGTACTTC	CAIRGTSGRGGEQYF
NA	16	TRBV28	TRBJ1-2	NA	TGTGCCAGCAGTATCATTCGGGGGGCCCCCAACTATGGCTACACCTTC	CASSIIRGAPNYGYTF
once	15	TRBV3-1/TRBV3-2	TRBJ2-7	TRBD2	TGTGCCAGCAGGCACGGGACTAGCGGCTCCTACGAGCAGTACTTC	CASRHGTSGSYEQYF
NA	14	TRBV2	TRBJ1-5	NA	TGTGCCAGTACTCAAGGACAGCGAAATCAGCCCCAGCATTTT	CASTQGQRNQPQHF
NA	13	TRBV6-5	TRBJ1-5	NA	TGTGCCAGCAGTTACTCGAAGCGTCAGCCCCAGCATTTT	CASSYSKRQPQHF
NA	13	TRBV27	TRBJ1-1	NA	TGTGCCAGCAGTTTCGGGGGTAGGACTGAAGCTTTCTTT	CASSFGGRTEAFF
once	15	TRBV5-1	TRBJ2-5	NA	TGCGCCAGCAGCCCAATTACAGTGAACGGAGAGACCCAGTACTTC	CASSPITVNGETQYF
NA	17	TRBV28	TRBJ2-2	TRBD2	TGTGCCAGCAGTCCCCCCTTTAGCGGGAGGGCCACCGGGGAGCTGTTTTTT	CASSPPFSGRATGELFF